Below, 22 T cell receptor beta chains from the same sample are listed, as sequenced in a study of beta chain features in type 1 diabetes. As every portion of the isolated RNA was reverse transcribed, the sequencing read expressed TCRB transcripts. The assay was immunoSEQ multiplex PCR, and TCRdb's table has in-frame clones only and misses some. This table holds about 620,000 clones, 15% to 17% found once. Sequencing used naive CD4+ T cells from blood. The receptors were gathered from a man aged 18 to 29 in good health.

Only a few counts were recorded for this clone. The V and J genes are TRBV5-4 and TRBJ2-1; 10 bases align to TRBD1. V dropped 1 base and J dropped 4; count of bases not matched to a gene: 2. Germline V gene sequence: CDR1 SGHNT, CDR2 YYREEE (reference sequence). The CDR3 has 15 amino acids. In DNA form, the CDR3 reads TGTGCCAGCAGCTTGAGGGACAGGGGTTACAATGAGCAGTTCTTC. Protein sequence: CASSLRDRGYNEQFF.

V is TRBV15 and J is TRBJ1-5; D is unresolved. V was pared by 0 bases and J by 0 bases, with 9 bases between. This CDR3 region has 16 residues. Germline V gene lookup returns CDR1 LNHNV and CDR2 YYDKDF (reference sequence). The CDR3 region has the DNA TGTGCCACCAGCAGAGATTACCGGTATAGCAATCAGCCCCAGCATTTT. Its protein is CATSRDYRYSNQPQHF.

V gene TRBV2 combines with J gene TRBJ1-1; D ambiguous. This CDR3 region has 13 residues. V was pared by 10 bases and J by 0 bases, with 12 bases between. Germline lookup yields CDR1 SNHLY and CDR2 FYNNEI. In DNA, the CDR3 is TGTGCCAACTTGACATCCATGAACACTGAAGCTTTCTTT. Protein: CANLTSMNTEAFF.

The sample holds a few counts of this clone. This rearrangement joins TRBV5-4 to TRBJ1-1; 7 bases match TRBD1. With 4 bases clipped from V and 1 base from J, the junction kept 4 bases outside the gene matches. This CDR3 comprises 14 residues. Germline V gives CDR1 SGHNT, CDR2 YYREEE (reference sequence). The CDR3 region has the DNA TGTGCCAGCAGCCACGGGACAGAGAACACTGAAGCTTTCTTT. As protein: CASSHGTENTEAFF.

CDR3 DNA sequence: TGTGCCTATACAGGGAATGAAGGCTACACCTTC. Translating it yields CAYTGNEGYTF. The rearrangement links TRBV2 to TRBJ1-2, with TRBD1 as a possible D gene (6 bases). CDR3 size: 11 residues. Trimming stripped 11 bases from V and 8 bases from J, with 15 bases between. The germline V gene encodes CDR1 SNHLY and CDR2 FYNNEI.

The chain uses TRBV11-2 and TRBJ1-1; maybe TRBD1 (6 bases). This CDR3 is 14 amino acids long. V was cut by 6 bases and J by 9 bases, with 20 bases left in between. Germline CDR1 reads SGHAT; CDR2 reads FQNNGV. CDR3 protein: CASRTVGGGRKAFF. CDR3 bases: TGTGCCAGCAGGACAGTTGGCGGGGGGCGGAAAGCTTTCTTT.

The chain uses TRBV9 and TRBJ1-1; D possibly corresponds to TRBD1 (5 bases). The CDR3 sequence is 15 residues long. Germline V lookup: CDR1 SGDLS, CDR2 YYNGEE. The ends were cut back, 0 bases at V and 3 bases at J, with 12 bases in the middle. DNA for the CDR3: TGTGCCAGCAGCGTAGAAGCGACAGAGGACACTGAAGCTTTCTTT. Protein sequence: CASSVEATEDTEAFF. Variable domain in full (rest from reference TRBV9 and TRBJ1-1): DSGVTQTPKHLITATGQRVTLRCSPRSGDLSVYWYQQSLDQGLQFLIQYYNGEERAKGNILERFSAQQFPDLHSELNLSSLELGDSALYFCASSVEATEDTEAFFGQGTRLTVV.

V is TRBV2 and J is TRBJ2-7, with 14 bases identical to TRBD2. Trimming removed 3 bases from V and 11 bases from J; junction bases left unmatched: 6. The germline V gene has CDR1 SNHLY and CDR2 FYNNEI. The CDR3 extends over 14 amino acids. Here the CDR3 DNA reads TGTGCCAGCAGTGAGTCCGGGACTAGCGGGAGTAAGTACTTC. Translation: CASSESGTSGSKYF.

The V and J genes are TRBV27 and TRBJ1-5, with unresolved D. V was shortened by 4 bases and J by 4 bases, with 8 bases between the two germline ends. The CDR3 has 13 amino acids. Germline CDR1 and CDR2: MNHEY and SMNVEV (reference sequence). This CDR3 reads CASSSGRNQPQHF. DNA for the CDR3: TGTGCCAGCAGTTCGGGCAGGAATCAGCCCCAGCATTTT.

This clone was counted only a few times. The CDR3: CASSLSLTSGGAHFF. The CDR3 nucleotides are TGTGCCAGCAGTTTATCCCTGACTAGCGGGGGGGCCCACTTCTTC. The chain combines TRBV28 with TRBJ2-1; 14 bases align to TRBD2. The CDR3 spans 15 residues. With 1 base clipped from V and 16 bases from J, the junction kept 9 bases outside the gene matches. Germline V lookup: CDR1 MDHEN, CDR2 SYDVKM.

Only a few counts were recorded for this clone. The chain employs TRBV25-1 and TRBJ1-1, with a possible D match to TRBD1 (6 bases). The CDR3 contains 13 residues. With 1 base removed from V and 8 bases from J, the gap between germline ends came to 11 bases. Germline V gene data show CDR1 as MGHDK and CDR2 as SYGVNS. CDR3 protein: CASSESGAKEAFF. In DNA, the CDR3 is TGTGCCAGCAGTGAATCAGGGGCGAAGGAAGCTTTCTTT.

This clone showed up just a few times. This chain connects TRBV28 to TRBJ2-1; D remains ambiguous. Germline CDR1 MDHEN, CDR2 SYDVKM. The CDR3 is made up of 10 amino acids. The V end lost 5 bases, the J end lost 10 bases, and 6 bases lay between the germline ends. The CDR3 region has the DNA TGTGCCAGCAGTATTAGGGAGCAGTTCTTC. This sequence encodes CASSIREQFF.

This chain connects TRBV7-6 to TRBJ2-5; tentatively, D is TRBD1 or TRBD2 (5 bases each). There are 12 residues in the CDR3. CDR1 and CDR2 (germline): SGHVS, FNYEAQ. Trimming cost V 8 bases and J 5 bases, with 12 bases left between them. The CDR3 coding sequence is TGTGCCAGCCAGCTAGAGGGGGAGACCCAGTACTTC. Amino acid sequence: CASQLEGETQYF.

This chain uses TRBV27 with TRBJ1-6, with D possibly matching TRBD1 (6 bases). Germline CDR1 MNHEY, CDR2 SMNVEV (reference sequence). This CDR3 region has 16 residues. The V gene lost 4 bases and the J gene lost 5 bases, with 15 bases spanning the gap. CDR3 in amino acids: CASSSRGGANNSPLHF. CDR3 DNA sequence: TGTGCCAGCAGTTCTCGGGGGGGGGCGAATAATTCACCCCTCCACTTT.

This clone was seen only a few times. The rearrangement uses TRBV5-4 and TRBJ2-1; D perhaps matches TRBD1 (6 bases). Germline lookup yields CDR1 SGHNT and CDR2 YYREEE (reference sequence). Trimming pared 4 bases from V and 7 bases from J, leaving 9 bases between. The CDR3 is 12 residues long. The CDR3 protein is CASSKRGNEQFF. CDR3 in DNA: TGTGCCAGCAGCAAGAGGGGGAATGAGCAGTTCTTC.

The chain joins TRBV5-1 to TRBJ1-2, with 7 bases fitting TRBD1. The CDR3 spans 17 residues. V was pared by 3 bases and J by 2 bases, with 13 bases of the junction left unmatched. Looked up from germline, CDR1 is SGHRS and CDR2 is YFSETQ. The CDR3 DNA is TGCGCCAGCAGCTCGGGACAGCGACAAAGCGGGAACTATGGCTACACCTTC. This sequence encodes CASSSGQRQSGNYGYTF.

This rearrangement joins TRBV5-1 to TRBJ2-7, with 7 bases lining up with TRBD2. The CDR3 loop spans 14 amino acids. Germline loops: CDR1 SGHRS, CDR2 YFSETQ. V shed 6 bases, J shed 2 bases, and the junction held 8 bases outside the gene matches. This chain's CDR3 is CASTPSGRAYEQYF. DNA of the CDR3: TGCGCCAGCACCCCTAGCGGACGGGCCTACGAGCAGTACTTC.

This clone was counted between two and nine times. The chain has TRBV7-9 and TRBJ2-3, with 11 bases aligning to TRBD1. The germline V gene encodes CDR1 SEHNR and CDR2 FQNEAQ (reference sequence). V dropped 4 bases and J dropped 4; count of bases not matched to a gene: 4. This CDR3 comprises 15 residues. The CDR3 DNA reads TGTGCCAGCAGCTCGGACAGGGGGCATGCAGATACGCAGTATTTT. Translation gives CASSSDRGHADTQYF.

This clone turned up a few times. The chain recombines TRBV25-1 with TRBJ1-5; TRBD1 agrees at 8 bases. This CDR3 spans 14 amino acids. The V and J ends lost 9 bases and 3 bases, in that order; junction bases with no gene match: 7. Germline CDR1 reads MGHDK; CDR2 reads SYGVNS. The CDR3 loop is CASAGTGYNQPQHF. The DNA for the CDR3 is TGTGCCAGTGCCGGGACAGGATACAATCAGCCCCAGCATTTT.

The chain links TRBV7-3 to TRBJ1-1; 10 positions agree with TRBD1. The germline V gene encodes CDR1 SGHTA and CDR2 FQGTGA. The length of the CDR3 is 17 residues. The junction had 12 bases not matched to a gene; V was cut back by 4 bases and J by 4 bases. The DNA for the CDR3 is TGTGCCAGCAGCTCCGGACAGGGGGTGGCCCGGGGCACTGAAGCTTTCTTT. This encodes CASSSGQGVARGTEAFF.

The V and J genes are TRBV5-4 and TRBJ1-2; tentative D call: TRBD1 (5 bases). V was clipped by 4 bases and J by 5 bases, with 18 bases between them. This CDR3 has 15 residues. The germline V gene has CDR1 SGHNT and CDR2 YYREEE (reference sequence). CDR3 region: CASSPVAHGGYGYTF. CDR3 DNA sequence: TGTGCCAGCAGCCCGGTCGCCCATGGGGGGTATGGCTACACCTTC.

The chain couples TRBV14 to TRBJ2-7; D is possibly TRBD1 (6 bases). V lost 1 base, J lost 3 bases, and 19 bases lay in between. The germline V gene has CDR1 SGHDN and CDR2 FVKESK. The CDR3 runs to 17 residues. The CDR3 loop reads CASSQAFSVRGYYEQYF. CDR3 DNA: TGTGCCAGCAGCCAAGCTTTCTCGGTCAGGGGCTACTACGAGCAGTACTTC.